Below, 29 T cell receptor beta chains from the same sample are listed, as sequenced in a study of T cells in localized non-small cell lung cancer. Sequenced by immunoSEQ multiplex PCR; TCRdb stores in-frame clones only, minus some. The profile shows thousands of clones, around a quarter of them singletons. The sample was lung tumor tissue, taken before any cancer treatment. These receptors all stem from a male donor at least 60 years old with stage I lung adenocarcinoma.

The V call is TRBV6-8, the J call TRBJ1-1; D is perhaps TRBD1 (6 bases). CDR1 is MNHGY, CDR2 SAAAGT, per germline. The germline V and J ends were trimmed by 2 bases and 0 bases, with 10 bases remaining between them. The CDR3 is 15 residues long. The CDR3 DNA is TGTGCCAGCAGTTACCGGAACAGGGTGAACACTGAAGCTTTCTTT. Translating gives CASSYRNRVNTEAFF.

The chain links TRBV6-8 to TRBJ1-3; D is unresolved. Per germline, CDR1 MNHGY and CDR2 SAAAGT. The CDR3 contains 12 residues. V was clipped by 2 bases and J by 8 bases, with 7 bases between them. The CDR3: CASSYQADTIYF. DNA of the CDR3: TGTGCCAGCAGTTACCAGGCGGACACCATATATTTT.

The J gene is TRBJ2-6, the V gene TRBV6-8; D uncertain. This CDR3 has 14 residues. Germline-derived CDR1 and CDR2 are MNHGY and SAAAGT. Trimming stripped 7 bases from V and 0 bases from J, with 7 bases between. CDR3 sequence (DNA): TGTGCCAGCACCCCTCTCTCTGGGGCCAACGTCCTGACTTTC. Encoded protein: CASTPLSGANVLTF.

This clone was seen only a few times. The V call is TRBV2, the J call TRBJ1-2; 10 bases fit TRBD1. This CDR3 has 15 amino acids. J was trimmed by 7 bases and V by 6 bases; bases with no gene match: 11. Looked up from germline, CDR1 is SNHLY and CDR2 is FYNNEI. Here the CDR3 reads CASRPGTGEQRGYTF. The CDR3 DNA follows: TGTGCCAGCAGGCCCGGGACAGGGGAGCAACGTGGCTACACCTTC.

By proportion, this clone is medium-sized. V and J are TRBV11-3 and TRBJ1-1; 7 nucleotides match TRBD1. Unmatched junction bases numbered 9, after V lost 5 bases and J lost 0 bases. The CDR3 spans 16 residues. CDR1 is SGHNT and CDR2 is YENEEA in the germline V gene. The CDR3 here is CASSLQTGNMNTEAFF. CDR3 in DNA: TGTGCCAGCAGCCTGCAGACAGGGAACATGAACACTGAAGCTTTCTTT.

The genes are TRBV18 and TRBJ2-5; 11 bases align to TRBD1. Trimming cost V 3 bases and J 7 bases; bases outside gene matches: 7. This CDR3 spans 15 amino acids. The germline V gene encodes CDR1 KGHSH and CDR2 LQKENI. CDR3 nucleotides: TGTGCCAGCTCACCGTCTATAGGACAGGGGGCGACCCAGTACTTC. It is translated as CASSPSIGQGATQYF.

Of note for this clone: This CDR3 is also generated by other DNA sequences in the sample. The genes are TRBV19 and TRBJ1-5; 9 bases map to TRBD1. The CDR3 extends over 13 amino acids. CDR1 and CDR2 (germline): LNHDA, SQIVND (reference sequence). V was pared by 11 bases and J by 1 base, with 3 bases of the junction left unmatched. The CDR3 spells CASDRGSNQPQHF. The CDR3 nucleotides are TGTGCCTCGGACAGGGGAAGCAATCAGCCCCAGCATTTT.

There are a few counts of this clone. The chain recombines TRBV11-3 with TRBJ2-7; possible D gene TRBD2, 6 bases. Germline V gene sequence: CDR1 SGHNT, CDR2 YENEEA. CDR3 length: 15 residues. Between the trimmed V and J ends, which lost 3 bases and 3 bases, there was a span of 15 bases. The CDR3 sequence is CASSLVGGSRYEQYF. The DNA of the CDR3 is TGTGCCAGCAGCTTGGTGGGGGGATCCCGCTACGAGCAGTACTTC.

V is TRBV23-1 and J is TRBJ2-2; D uncertain. TRBV23-1 is sorted into the ORF group, with uncertain function. V was shortened by 6 bases and J by 6 bases, with 20 bases between the two germline ends. The CDR3 spans 16 residues. CDR3 amino acids: CASSYARASPPGELFF. In DNA, the CDR3 is TGCGCCAGCAGCTATGCACGGGCCTCCCCCCCCGGGGAGCTGTTTTTT.

V and J are TRBV9 and TRBJ2-7; 8 bases map to TRBD1. V was pared by 2 bases and J by 6 bases, with 4 bases of the junction left unmatched. The CDR3 runs to 13 residues. The germline V gene encodes CDR1 SGDLS and CDR2 YYNGEE. The CDR3 protein is CASSVDRGPEQYF. In DNA, the CDR3 is TGTGCCAGCAGCGTCGACAGGGGCCCCGAGCAGTACTTC.

This clone was found a few times. The J gene is TRBJ2-1, the V gene TRBV19, with D perhaps TRBD1 or TRBD2 (5 bases each). CDR1 LNHDA and CDR2 SQIVND come from the germline V gene (reference sequence). Trimming stripped 3 bases from V and 3 bases from J, with 18 bases between. This CDR3 region has 17 residues. In DNA, the CDR3 is TGTGCCAGTAGTATCGAGGGGCCTCAGTTAGGCTACAATGAGCAGTTCTTC. Protein product: CASSIEGPQLGYNEQFF.

The genes are TRBV11-3 and TRBJ1-1; 8 bases agree with TRBD1. The CDR3 spans 14 residues. Germline V lookup: CDR1 SGHNT, CDR2 YENEEA. With 5 bases clipped from V and 1 base from J, the junction kept 3 bases outside the gene matches. The DNA for the CDR3 is TGTGCCAGCAGCCCGGACAGGGCGAACACTGAAGCTTTCTTT. Translation gives CASSPDRANTEAFF.

Relative to its sample, this clone is medium-sized (0.01 to 0.1%). The CDR3 protein is CASRRTGRNNEQFF. The CDR3 DNA sequence: TGTGCCAGCAGACGGACAGGCCGAAACAATGAGCAGTTCTTC. The chain uses TRBV6-8 and TRBJ2-1, with 7 bases lining up with TRBD1. Germline V lookup: CDR1 MNHGY, CDR2 SAAAGT. Trimming took 6 bases from V and 5 from J; bases not matched to a gene: 7. The CDR3 has 14 residues.

This clone was counted a few times. The chain is built from TRBV10-3 and TRBJ2-1, with D unclear. CDR3 length: 12 residues. Trimming cost V 4 bases and J 5 bases, with 6 bases left between them. In germline, CDR1 is ENHRY, CDR2 SYGVKD. CDR3 DNA: TGTGCCATCAGTGTCCCCAACAATGAGCAGTTCTTC. Amino acids: CAISVPNNEQFF.

This clone has only a few counts. DNA of the CDR3: TGTGCCAGCACCTTTACACAGGGTTACACTGAAGCTTTCTTT. It yields the protein CASTFTQGYTEAFF. V usage is TRBV11-3 and J usage is TRBJ1-1; perhaps TRBD1 as D (6 bases). V was trimmed by 7 bases and J by 3 bases, leaving 15 bases between them. The CDR3 covers 14 residues. CDR1 SGHNT and CDR2 YENEEA come from the germline V gene.

This clone ranks as large. CDR3 nucleotides: TGTGCCAGCAGCTCCGTAGCGGGGGGGGACTACGAGCAGTACTTC. Its translation is CASSSVAGGDYEQYF. This rearrangement joins TRBV11-3 to TRBJ2-7; 11 bases are a match to TRBD2. The germline V gene has CDR1 SGHNT and CDR2 YENEEA. V lost 4 bases to trimming and J lost 3 bases; unmatched junction nucleotides: 5. This CDR3 has 15 amino acids.

This clone is classed as medium-sized. This rearrangement joins TRBV19 to TRBJ2-7, with no clear D. Germline loops: CDR1 LNHDA, CDR2 SQIVND (reference sequence). CDR3 length: 15 residues. V dropped 0 bases and J dropped 0 bases, with 9 bases sitting between them. The CDR3 DNA sequence: TGTGCCAGTAGTATAGATGTTCAGAGCTCCTACGAGCAGTACTTC. It is translated as CASSIDVQSSYEQYF.

A few counts support this clone. This chain connects TRBV19 to TRBJ1-1; TRBD1 aligns across 10 bases. J lost 3 bases, V lost 6 bases, and 13 bases had no gene match. CDR1 LNHDA and CDR2 SQIVND come from the germline V gene (reference sequence). The CDR3 totals 17 residues. CDR3 coding DNA: TGTGCCAGTAGCCCTAGGGGACAGGGGCGAAGGGACACTGAAGCTTTCTTT. Translation gives CASSPRGQGRRDTEAFF.

V is TRBV9 and J is TRBJ1-4; D call uncertain. The CDR3 covers 15 residues. The germline V gene has CDR1 SGDLS and CDR2 YYNGEE. Trimming removed 4 bases from V and 0 bases from J, with 10 bases in between. In DNA form, the CDR3 reads TGTGCCAGCAGCACCACAAAGGCAACTAATGAAAAACTGTTTTTT. Translating it yields CASSTTKATNEKLFF.

The chain recombines TRBV5-1 with TRBJ1-1; 9 nucleotides line up with TRBD1. CDR3 size: 17 residues. CDR1 and CDR2 from the germline V gene are SGHRS and YFSETQ. The ends lost 3 bases at V and 0 bases at J; junction bases unmatched: 9. CDR3 protein: CASSSGQGSFMNTEAFF. Here the CDR3 DNA reads TGCGCCAGCAGCTCAGGACAGGGGTCCTTTATGAACACTGAAGCTTTCTTT.

The chain employs TRBV19 and TRBJ2-3; 12 positions match TRBD1. The CDR3 is made up of 16 amino acids. The junction had 8 bases not matched to a gene; V was cut back by 6 bases and J by 4 bases. Germline V gene lookup returns CDR1 LNHDA and CDR2 SQIVND (reference sequence). The CDR3 loop is CASRGTGGLSSDTQYF. Here the CDR3 DNA reads TGTGCCAGTAGGGGGACAGGGGGCTTAAGTTCAGATACGCAGTATTTT.

This clone has a handful of counts. V usage is TRBV11-3 and J usage is TRBJ2-7; possibly TRBD1 for D (5 bases). V lost 5 bases, J lost 4 bases, and 15 bases lay in between. The CDR3 totals 14 residues. Germline V gene lookup returns CDR1 SGHNT and CDR2 YENEEA. This CDR3 is CASSQTVGSYEQYF. The DNA of the CDR3 is TGTGCCAGCAGCCAGACAGTGGGTTCGTACGAGCAGTACTTC.

The genes are TRBV11-3 and TRBJ1-2; D gene unclear. This CDR3 contains 16 residues. From germline, CDR1 is SGHNT and CDR2 YENEEA. The V end was cut by 1 base, the J end by 8 bases, with 20 bases between. The CDR3 sequence: CASSLVPGPMVRGYTF. CDR3 nucleotides: TGTGCCAGCAGCTTAGTTCCAGGACCGATGGTTCGGGGCTACACCTTC.

This clone has only a few counts. The chain links TRBV11-3 to TRBJ1-4, with TRBD1 matching 10 bases. V shed 4 bases and J 8 bases; nucleotides not matched to a gene: 7. The CDR3 totals 15 residues. Germline V gene sequence: CDR1 SGHNT, CDR2 YENEEA. In DNA form, the CDR3 reads TGTGCCAGCAGCTCCCGGACAGGGGGGGACGAAAAACTGTTTTTT. Amino acids: CASSSRTGGDEKLFF.

This clone is deemed medium-sized. The chain joins TRBV6-8 to TRBJ1-5; D uncertain. The germline CDR1 and CDR2 sequences are MNHGY and SAAAGT. The CDR3 consists of 13 residues. V lost 0 bases, J lost 5 bases, and 5 bases lay in between. The CDR3 sequence is CASSYSLDQPQHF. CDR3 nucleotides: TGTGCCAGCAGTTACTCCTTGGATCAGCCCCAGCATTTT.

On this clone itself: Other nucleotide sequences in the sample specify the same CDR3. J is TRBJ2-1 and V is TRBV11-3, with 10 bases matching TRBD2. Unmatched junction bases numbered 5, after V lost 2 bases and J lost 7 bases. Germline CDR1 is SGHNT and CDR2 is YENEEA. CDR3 size: 15 residues. CDR3 sequence (DNA): TGTGCCAGCAGCTTAACCAGCGGGGGGGAGAATGAGCAGTTCTTC. This sequence encodes CASSLTSGGENEQFF.

The chain recombines TRBV2 with TRBJ1-1, with TRBD1 matching 8 bases. With 8 bases clipped from V and 4 bases from J, the junction kept 15 bases outside the gene matches. The germline V gene has CDR1 SNHLY and CDR2 FYNNEI. The CDR3 is 16 residues long. The CDR3 here is CASRLTQGVFGTEAFF. The CDR3 region has the DNA TGTGCCAGCCGACTTACACAGGGGGTGTTCGGCACTGAAGCTTTCTTT.

The chain carries TRBV25-1 and TRBJ1-6, with 7 nucleotides matching TRBD1. The V gene's germline CDR1 is MGHDK and CDR2 SYGVNS. The V and J ends lost 5 bases and 7 bases, in that order; junction bases with no gene match: 8. The CDR3 has 15 amino acids. CDR3 sequence: CASSWEGAANSPLHF. CDR3 coding DNA: TGTGCCAGCAGTTGGGAGGGGGCGGCCAATTCACCCCTCCACTTT.

This clone was detected once. V usage is TRBV19 and J usage is TRBJ2-7; D not resolved. There are 16 residues in the CDR3. Germline-derived CDR1 and CDR2 are LNHDA and SQIVND (reference sequence). V was trimmed by 2 bases and J by 1 base, leaving 15 bases between them. The CDR3 DNA reads TGTGCCAGTAGTATAAGAAGGTCTCTACCTTCCTACGAGCAGTACTTC. Translated, it gives CASSIRRSLPSYEQYF.